This entry lists 28 T cell receptor beta chains sequenced from one sample in a study of T cells in Graves' hyperthyroidism and ophthalmopathy. Researchers took RNA transcripts and amplified the TCR beta CDR3 regions from them. During a first-round RT-PCR of the TCR CDR3, the HTBI primer set was used. One entry per CDR3 protein, called by TCRdb with MiXCR from the multiplex PCR reads. The sample lists 450,000 to 650,000 distinct CDR3 sequences, 20% to 25% occurring once. Input material: blood. These receptors were obtained from a man younger than 35 with Graves' hyperthyroidism.

The V call is TRBV7-6, the J call TRBJ2-7, with 7 bases that match TRBD1. J gave up 2 bases and V 3 bases, and 4 bases lay outside the gene matches. The CDR3 has 14 residues. The V gene's germline CDR1 is SGHVS and CDR2 FNYEAQ. The CDR3 nucleotides are TGTGCCAGCAGCTTCGACGGACAGGCCTACGAGCAGTACTTC. As protein: CASSFDGQAYEQYF.

This clonotype has only a few counts. The CDR3 protein is CSARPPSGGDTGELFF. The CDR3 region has the DNA TGCAGTGCTAGACCGCCTAGCGGGGGGGACACCGGGGAGCTGTTTTTT. The chain recombines TRBV20-1 with TRBJ2-2, with 12 nucleotides matching TRBD2. The CDR3 totals 16 residues. Germline V gives CDR1 DFQATT, CDR2 SNEGSKA (reference sequence). The junction had 4 bases not matched to a gene; V was cut back by 2 bases and J by 3 bases.

Ten or more counts support this clonotype. The V and J genes are TRBV19 and TRBJ2-7, with 9 bases identical to TRBD1. CDR1 and CDR2 (germline): LNHDA, SQIVND (reference sequence). The CDR3 is made up of 15 amino acids. V was clipped by 6 bases and J by 3 bases; unmatched bases: 9. This chain's CDR3 is CASRNAGQGIYEQYF. CDR3 in DNA: TGTGCCAGTAGAAACGCGGGACAGGGAATCTACGAGCAGTACTTC.

This clonotype was recorded many times. The chain carries TRBV11-2 and TRBJ2-3; tentative D call: TRBD1 (5 bases). V lost 0 bases and J lost 4, with 5 bases in between. The CDR3 totals 13 residues. The germline gives CDR1 SGHAT, CDR2 FQNNGV. The CDR3 nucleotides are TGTGCCAGCAGCTTAGACAGGGCAGATACGCAGTATTTT. Protein product: CASSLDRADTQYF.

The chain links TRBV19 to TRBJ1-2; D remains unclear. CDR1 LNHDA and CDR2 SQIVND come from the germline V gene (reference sequence). The CDR3 is made up of 13 amino acids. Trimming left V 4 bases short and J 2 bases short, with 8 bases between. The CDR3 spells CASSRTDNYGYTF. The CDR3 DNA is TGTGCCAGTAGTAGGACGGACAACTATGGCTACACCTTC.

This clonotype turned up a few times. The chain employs TRBV29-1 and TRBJ1-5; D perhaps matches TRBD1 (6 bases). Deletions cut 4 bases from V and 7 bases from J, with 14 bases between. The germline V gene encodes CDR1 SQVTM and CDR2 ANQGSEA. This CDR3 is 13 amino acids long. This chain's CDR3 is CSVVQSGGQPQHF. The CDR3 DNA sequence: TGCAGCGTTGTTCAATCGGGGGGCCAGCCCCAGCATTTT.

This clonotype has a handful of counts. V gene TRBV11-2 combines with J gene TRBJ2-7; 7 positions match TRBD2. The V gene end was trimmed by 10 bases and the J gene end by 2 bases; junction bases not matched to a gene: 11. This CDR3 comprises 14 residues. CDR1 and CDR2 from the germline V gene are SGHAT and FQNNGV. The CDR3 sequence is CATTIGGRTYEQYF. Here the CDR3 DNA reads TGTGCCACCACCATCGGGGGGAGGACCTACGAGCAGTACTTC.

The genes are TRBV30 and TRBJ1-1; possibly TRBD1 for D (6 bases). The V end was cut by 3 bases, the J end by 6 bases, with 14 bases between. Germline values: CDR1 GTSNPN, CDR2 SVGIG (reference sequence). The CDR3 contains 13 residues. CDR3 DNA: TGTGCCTGGAGGGCAGGGGCTACGGCTGAAGCTTTCTTT. This sequence encodes CAWRAGATAEAFF.

This clonotype has just a few counts. This rearrangement joins TRBV6-1 to TRBJ1-5, with 10 bases identical to TRBD1. The CDR3 has 16 residues. Trimming took 4 bases from V and 6 from J; bases not matched to a gene: 9. CDR1 is MNHNS and CDR2 is SASEGT in the germline V gene. The CDR3 here is CASSGPGTGDGQPQHF. DNA for the CDR3: TGTGCCAGCAGTGGCCCCGGGACAGGGGACGGTCAGCCCCAGCATTTT.

The gene calls are TRBV12-3 or TRBV12-4 and TRBJ1-3; D is perhaps TRBD1 (6 bases). Trimming stripped 1 base from V and 2 bases from J, with 21 bases between. The CDR3 loop spans 19 amino acids. CDR3 sequence (DNA): TGTGCCAGCAGTTTAGGGGTTGGGGGGGGCTCTGGGACTGGAAACACCATATATTTT. Translation: CASSLGVGGGSGTGNTIYF.

A few counts support this clonotype. The chain couples TRBV5-1 to TRBJ2-5, with D unclear. Trimming left V 0 bases short and J 3 bases short, with 6 bases between. The CDR3 is made up of 13 amino acids. Germline CDR1 reads SGHRS; CDR2 reads YFSETQ. The CDR3 protein is CASSLGMEETQYF. In DNA form, the CDR3 reads TGCGCCAGCAGCTTGGGGATGGAAGAGACCCAGTACTTC. Complete variable domain (other parts from reference TRBV5-1 and TRBJ2-5): KAGVTQTPRYLIKTRGQQVTLSCSPISGHRSVSWYQQTPGQGLQFLFEYFSETQRNKGNFPGRFSGRQFSNSRSEMNVSTLELGDSALYLCASSLGMEETQYFGPGTRLLVL.

This clonotype was detected many times. CDR3 loop: CASSFSLAGGTGGETQYF. CDR3 coding DNA: TGTGCCAGCAGTTTCTCACTAGCGGGGGGCACTGGTGGTGAGACCCAGTACTTC. The chain joins TRBV6-5 to TRBJ2-5, with 12 nucleotides matching TRBD2. V lost 4 bases to trimming and J lost 5 bases; unmatched junction nucleotides: 14. Germline V CDR1 and CDR2: MNHEY, SVGAGI. CDR3 length: 18 residues.

In its sample, this clonotype was seen a few times. This chain links TRBV30 with TRBJ2-2; no clear D gene. CDR1 is GTSNPN and CDR2 is SVGIG in the germline V gene (reference sequence). The V and J ends lost 3 bases and 2 bases respectively, with 13 bases between them. The CDR3 length is 15 residues. This CDR3 is CAWRPPGDNTGELFF. The CDR3 nucleotides read TGTGCCTGGAGGCCACCAGGAGATAACACCGGGGAGCTGTTTTTT.

This clonotype was detected ten times or more. V and J are TRBV20-1 and TRBJ1-1; weak D call: TRBD1 (6 bases). V lost 6 bases and J 0 bases, leaving 11 bases between the germline ends. CDR3 length equals 13 residues. Germline CDR1 is DFQATT and CDR2 is SNEGSKA (reference sequence). The CDR3 nucleotides read TGCAGTGCAGGGACATCGTTGAACACTGAAGCTTTCTTT. Protein: CSAGTSLNTEAFF.

The chain combines TRBV30 with TRBJ1-6; D is perhaps TRBD1 (5 bases). Looked up from germline, CDR1 is GTSNPN and CDR2 is SVGIG (reference sequence). The CDR3 has 15 residues. The V end was cut by 1 base, the J end by 3 bases, with 10 bases between. The CDR3 DNA sequence: TGTGCCTGGAGTGGGGGGAGCTTCTATAATTCACCCCTCCACTTT. Amino acids: CAWSGGSFYNSPLHF. Together with reference TRBV30 and TRBJ1-6, the CDR3 gives the full variable domain: SQTIHQWPATLVQPVGSPLSLECTVEGTSNPNLYWYRQAAGRGLQLLFYSVGIGQISSEVPQNLSASRPQDRQFILSSKKLLLSDSGFYLCAWSGGSFYNSPLHFGNGTRLTVT.

This clonotype was detected many times. The chain couples TRBV11-1 to TRBJ1-3; 7 bases are a match to TRBD1. V lost 5 bases, J lost 7 bases, and 14 bases stayed unmatched. The V gene's germline CDR1 is SGHAT and CDR2 FQDESV (reference sequence). There are 16 residues in the CDR3. The CDR3 region is CASSPVPPTGSNTIYF. CDR3 coding DNA: TGTGCCAGCAGCCCCGTTCCCCCGACAGGGTCCAACACCATATATTTT.

This clonotype was seen more than once but under ten times. The chain links TRBV30 to TRBJ1-2; TRBD1 aligns across 9 bases. With V trimmed by 2 bases and J by 8 bases, 9 bases remained unmatched. Per the germline V gene, CDR1 is GTSNPN and CDR2 is SVGIG (reference sequence). CDR3 length equals 14 residues. The CDR3 protein is CAWSTLGTGLGYTF. CDR3 nucleotide sequence: TGTGCCTGGAGTACCCTAGGGACAGGGCTCGGCTACACCTTC.

This clonotype has a handful of counts. The CDR3 loop reads CASSLTGGSEKLFF. The CDR3 DNA reads as TGTGCCAGCAGTTTAACAGGGGGAAGCGAAAAACTGTTTTTT. The chain carries TRBV12-3 or TRBV12-4 and TRBJ1-4, with 8 bases identical to TRBD1. This CDR3 region has 14 residues. The V and J ends lost 2 bases and 8 bases, in that order; junction bases with no gene match: 4.

This clonotype was detected many times. This chain links TRBV6-1 with TRBJ2-7; TRBD1 matches at 8 bases. The CDR3 sequence is 15 residues long. Per the germline V gene, CDR1 is MNHNS and CDR2 is SASEGT. With V trimmed by 3 bases and J by 5 bases, 9 bases remained unmatched. The DNA of the CDR3 is TGTGCCAGCAGTGACCTCAGGGGGCGCTGGGACGAGCAGTACTTC. It codes for CASSDLRGRWDEQYF.

At least ten counts were recorded for this clonotype. In DNA, the CDR3 is TGTGCCAGCAGTTTAGAGGCTGAAGCTTTCTTT. As protein: CASSLEAEAFF. The V and J genes are TRBV12-3 or TRBV12-4 and TRBJ1-1; D is unclear. V gave up 1 base and J gave up 6 bases, with 3 bases separating them. This CDR3 comprises 11 residues.

The table lists this clonotype with many counts. J is TRBJ1-1 and V is TRBV12-3 or TRBV12-4; no clear D. Trimming stripped 6 bases from V and 3 bases from J, with 11 bases between. This CDR3 has 13 residues. The CDR3 sequence: CASSLVEDTEAFF. Written as DNA, the CDR3 is TGTGCCAGCAGCCTTGTGGAGGACACTGAAGCTTTCTTT.

This clonotype has ten or more counts. This chain uses TRBV3-1 with TRBJ1-1; D gene uncertain. With 3 bases removed from V and 2 bases from J, the gap between germline ends came to 10 bases. The length of the CDR3 is 14 residues. Germline CDR1 LGHDT, CDR2 YNNKEL (reference sequence). The CDR3 reads CASSQDKLNTEAFF. The CDR3 DNA reads as TGTGCCAGCAGCCAGGATAAGCTAAACACTGAAGCTTTCTTT.

The sample holds one count of this clonotype. The chain employs TRBV7-2 and TRBJ1-1; D uncertain. Germline assignment: CDR1 SGHTA and CDR2 FQGNSA. This CDR3 contains 15 residues. Trimming left V 3 bases short and J 0 bases short, with 11 bases between. DNA of the CDR3: TGTGCCAGCAGCTTTCTGAGCGATATGAACACTGAAGCTTTCTTT. It is translated as CASSFLSDMNTEAFF.

This clonotype was counted a few times. This rearrangement joins TRBV2 to TRBJ2-5; TRBD2 agrees at 9 bases. CDR1 is SNHLY and CDR2 is FYNNEI in the germline V gene. Trimming cost V 11 bases and J 9 bases; bases outside gene matches: 16. The CDR3 totals 14 residues. The CDR3 DNA is TGTGCCTGCGGTTGCGGGGGGGGATCGCGGGCCCAGTACTTC. It is translated as CACGCGGGSRAQYF.

This clonotype was seen repeatedly, ten times or more. The chain couples TRBV6-1 to TRBJ1-1; D gene ambiguous. The germline V and J ends were trimmed by 10 bases and 6 bases, with 9 bases remaining between them. CDR3 length: 10 residues. The germline CDR1 and CDR2 sequences are MNHNS and SASEGT. CDR3 loop: CATLGAEAFF. The CDR3 DNA follows: TGTGCCACGCTCGGGGCTGAAGCTTTCTTT.

The chain combines TRBV12-3 or TRBV12-4 with TRBJ2-7; D may be TRBD2 (7 bases). The germline V and J ends were trimmed by 6 bases and 9 bases, with 15 bases remaining between them. This CDR3 has 12 residues. CDR3 nucleotides: TGTGCCAGCAGCCTGGAGGCGGGGGCGCAGTACTTC. Protein: CASSLEAGAQYF.

This clonotype was seen more than once but under ten times. This chain links TRBV6-5 with TRBJ2-5, with 7 nucleotides matching TRBD2. V shed 2 bases, J shed 2 bases, and the junction held 2 bases outside the gene matches. Germline CDR1 reads MNHEY; CDR2 reads SVGAGI. This CDR3 has 14 amino acids. CDR3 protein: CASSYAGVQETQYF. CDR3 bases: TGTGCCAGCAGTTACGCGGGGGTTCAAGAGACCCAGTACTTC.

This clonotype has more than one count but fewer than ten. The rearrangement joins TRBV5-1 to TRBJ2-7; TRBD1 matches at 7 bases. The germline gives CDR1 SGHRS, CDR2 YFSETQ. V lost 0 bases and J lost 1; bases outside the gene matches: 7. CDR3 length equals 16 residues. The DNA of the CDR3 is TGCGCCAGCAGCTTGGGGCCGGCAGGGGGTTCCTACGAGCAGTACTTC. It specifies CASSLGPAGGSYEQYF.